Below are 23 T cell receptor beta chains sequenced from a single sample in a study of cytomegalovirus exposure and HLA in healthy donors. This PCR relied on a set of 60 Vbeta primers and 13 Jbeta primers. Profiled with immunoSEQ multiplex PCR; TCRdb holds only in-frame clones, not every one. Of about 170,000 clones detected, approximately 78% appear once; the ten largest clones hold 0.7% to 0.95%. Sequenced material: PBMCs. Receptor source: a woman aged 18-29 years in good health and CMV-seronegative.

This chain links TRBV7-9 with TRBJ1-5, with TRBD1 identical over 8 bases. The CDR3 extends over 13 amino acids. Per the germline V gene, CDR1 is SEHNR and CDR2 is FQNEAQ (reference sequence). The J segment lost 4 bases and the V segment lost 5 bases, leaving 1 base of the junction unmatched. The CDR3 coding sequence is TGTGCCAGCAGCCGGACAGGGAATCAGCCCCAGCATTTT. Residues: CASSRTGNQPQHF.

This clone was detected only once. This sequence joins TRBV6-1 and TRBJ2-4, with TRBD1 identical over 7 bases. The CDR3 sequence is 15 residues long. After removal of 8 bases from V and 8 bases from J, the junction contained 15 bases not matched to a gene. The germline CDR1 and CDR2 sequences are MNHNS and SASEGT. The CDR3 protein is CASVLREDRWDIQYF. The CDR3 DNA reads as TGTGCCAGCGTCCTTCGTGAGGACAGGTGGGACATTCAGTACTTC.

The chain employs TRBV7-3 and TRBJ2-3; D is unresolved. The ends were cut back, 5 bases at V and 5 bases at J, with 8 bases in the middle. CDR3 size: 12 residues. Germline V gene lookup returns CDR1 SGHTA and CDR2 FQGTGA. The CDR3, as DNA: TGTGCCAGCAGCCGCCCCGGAGATACGCAGTATTTT. Translation: CASSRPGDTQYF.

The gene calls are TRBV7-9 and TRBJ2-5; D remains unclear. The germline V gene encodes CDR1 SEHNR and CDR2 FQNEAQ (reference sequence). The V and J ends lost 4 bases and 5 bases respectively, with 5 bases between them. This CDR3 spans 11 amino acids. The CDR3 region has the DNA TGTGCCAGCAGCTCTCGGGAGACCCAGTACTTC. Its protein is CASSSRETQYF.

This clone was counted only a few times. V gene TRBV2 combines with J gene TRBJ1-5, with D tentatively TRBD1 (5 bases). CDR1 is SNHLY and CDR2 is FYNNEI in the germline V gene. Deletions cut 2 bases from V and 0 bases from J, with 8 bases between. The length of the CDR3 is 15 residues. CDR3 DNA: TGTGCCAGCAGTGAACAGGGCAGTAGCAATCAGCCCCAGCATTTT. Encoded protein: CASSEQGSSNQPQHF.

This sequence joins TRBV18 and TRBJ1-1, with D perhaps TRBD1 (6 bases). V dropped 6 bases and J dropped 0 bases, with 20 bases sitting between them. The CDR3 runs to 17 residues. CDR1 and CDR2 (germline): KGHSH, LQKENI. CDR3 amino acids: CASSHLPGQPLNTEAFF. CDR3 sequence (DNA): TGTGCCAGCTCCCATCTACCGGGACAACCACTGAACACTGAAGCTTTCTTT.

This chain connects TRBV18 to TRBJ1-5; no firm D call. V lost 6 bases to trimming and J lost 0 bases, with 6 bases between them. The germline CDR1 and CDR2 sequences are KGHSH and LQKENI. The CDR3 sequence is 13 residues long. CDR3 sequence reads: CASSGNSNQPQHF. The CDR3 coding sequence is TGTGCCAGCTCCGGGAATAGCAATCAGCCCCAGCATTTT. Full variable domain (outside the CDR3, taken from reference TRBV18 and TRBJ1-5): NAGVMQNPRHLVRRRGQEARLRCSPMKGHSHVYWYRQLPEEGLKFMVYLQKENIIDESGMPKERFSAEFPKEGPSILRIQQVVRGDSAAYFCASSGNSNQPQHFGDGTRLSIL.

Only a few counts were recorded for this clone. The V call is TRBV29-1, the J call TRBJ2-1; 7 bases align to TRBD1. This CDR3 has 12 residues. CDR1 is SQVTM, CDR2 ANQGSEA, per germline. Trimming at V came to 3 bases and at J to 6 bases, leaving 2 bases not matched to a gene. The CDR3 loop is CSVEAGGNEQFF. The CDR3 DNA follows: TGCAGCGTTGAGGCAGGGGGCAATGAGCAGTTCTTC.

The sample holds one count of this clone. The chain uses TRBV5-1 and TRBJ2-1; 8 bases line up with TRBD2. After removal of 1 base from V and 8 bases from J, the junction contained 14 bases not matched to a gene. The CDR3 length is 17 residues. Germline values: CDR1 SGHRS, CDR2 YFSETQ. The CDR3 loop is CASSLTVIAGLSHEQFF. The CDR3 coding sequence is TGCGCCAGCAGCTTGACCGTAATAGCGGGACTATCCCATGAGCAGTTCTTC.

The rearrangement joins TRBV19 to TRBJ2-7; 9 bases fit TRBD1. This CDR3 spans 14 amino acids. The germline V gene has CDR1 LNHDA and CDR2 SQIVND (reference sequence). After removal of 6 bases from V and 2 bases from J, the junction contained 5 bases not matched to a gene. CDR3 DNA sequence: TGTGCCAGTAGCCGGGACAGGGAGACCTACGAGCAGTACTTC. It yields the protein CASSRDRETYEQYF.

The table lists this clone with a few counts. The chain recombines TRBV4-3 with TRBJ2-2; weak D call: TRBD2 (5 bases). CDR1 and CDR2 from the germline V gene are LGHNA and YSLEER. This CDR3 comprises 17 residues. The V end was cut by 0 bases, the J end by 4 bases, with 15 bases between. This CDR3 is CASSQDPFGLSTGELFF. CDR3 DNA sequence: TGCGCCAGCAGCCAAGACCCTTTTGGACTGTCCACCGGGGAGCTGTTTTTT.

The V and J genes are TRBV6-1 and TRBJ2-4; D is perhaps TRBD1 (6 bases). The CDR3 contains 15 residues. Germline V gene sequence: CDR1 MNHNS, CDR2 SASEGT. Trimming left V 5 bases short and J 3 bases short, with 14 bases between. CDR3 sequence reads: CASSQQGFGKNIQYF. The CDR3 nucleotides read TGTGCCAGCAGTCAACAGGGATTTGGCAAAAACATTCAGTACTTC.

The V and J genes are TRBV5-1 and TRBJ1-1; TRBD1 matches at 8 bases. Germline CDR1 reads SGHRS; CDR2 reads YFSETQ. CDR3 length: 15 residues. V shed 2 bases, J shed 4 bases, and the junction held 7 bases outside the gene matches. The CDR3 loop reads CASSFSTGVLTEAFF. In DNA, the CDR3 is TGCGCCAGCAGCTTCTCGACAGGGGTCCTCACTGAAGCTTTCTTT.

About this clone itself: The germline gene is not matched at one end of the junction; a read error may be the cause. The rearrangement joins TRBV7-7 to TRBJ2-2, with D possibly TRBD2 on 6 matching bases. This CDR3 has 14 amino acids. CDR1 is SSHAT and CDR2 is FNYEAQ in the germline V gene (reference sequence). The CDR3 sequence: CASSPGVDTGELFF. The CDR3 bases are TGTGCTAGCAGCCCGGGGGTAGACACCGGGGAGCTGTTTTTT.

The count of this clone is one. The rearrangement links TRBV7-3 to TRBJ1-2, with 8 bases aligning to TRBD1. The CDR3 runs to 15 residues. Germline V gene sequence: CDR1 SGHTA, CDR2 FQGTGA. V shed 0 bases, J shed 4 bases, and the junction held 4 bases outside the gene matches. The CDR3 protein is CASSLTPGGSYGYTF. In DNA form, the CDR3 reads TGTGCCAGCAGCTTAACCCCAGGGGGCAGCTATGGCTACACCTTC.

The genes are TRBV6-5 and TRBJ1-2; a possible D gene is TRBD1 (6 bases). In germline, CDR1 is MNHEY, CDR2 SVGAGI. Trimming stripped 7 bases from V and 7 bases from J, with 22 bases between. The CDR3 consists of 15 residues. CDR3 protein: CASKRTALVPSGYTF. The CDR3 nucleotides read TGTGCCAGCAAACGGACAGCCCTAGTCCCGTCTGGCTACACCTTC.

V usage is TRBV25-1 and J usage is TRBJ2-2; 7 positions agree with TRBD1. The J segment lost 2 bases and the V segment lost 4 bases, leaving 7 bases of the junction unmatched. Per the germline V gene, CDR1 is MGHDK and CDR2 is SYGVNS. The CDR3 is made up of 16 amino acids. CDR3 coding DNA: TGTGCCAGCAGTGTAGCAGGGACAGTCAACACCGGGGAGCTGTTTTTT. Encoded protein: CASSVAGTVNTGELFF.

The CDR3 DNA sequence: TGTGCCAGTAGTATCGTATCGGGGGATCAGCCCCAGCATTTT. It is translated as CASSIVSGDQPQHF. This sequence joins TRBV19 and TRBJ1-5; possible D gene TRBD1, 5 bases. The germline gives CDR1 LNHDA, CDR2 SQIVND (reference sequence). The V end was cut by 3 bases, the J end by 5 bases, with 11 bases between. This CDR3 spans 14 amino acids.

This chain connects TRBV25-1 to TRBJ1-1; D possibly corresponds to TRBD1 (5 bases). Germline assignment: CDR1 MGHDK and CDR2 SYGVNS. The CDR3 has 16 amino acids. Trimming took 6 bases from V and 1 from J, leaving 18 bases between them. CDR3 in DNA: TGTGCCAGCAGCCCCCAGACAAGTAGGGGGAACACTGAAGCTTTCTTT. This sequence encodes CASSPQTSRGNTEAFF.

V gene TRBV4-3 combines with J gene TRBJ2-2; 14 bases line up with TRBD2. CDR1 and CDR2 from the germline V gene are LGHNA and YSLEER. V shed 1 base and J 7 bases; nucleotides not matched to a gene: 5. This CDR3 spans 17 amino acids. CDR3 nucleotide sequence: TGCGCCAGCAGCCAAGTCCAGACTAGCGGGGGGGGCGGGGAGCTGTTTTTT. Amino acid sequence: CASSQVQTSGGGGELFF.

This chain connects TRBV2 to TRBJ1-1, with 10 bases that match TRBD1. Germline lookup yields CDR1 SNHLY and CDR2 FYNNEI. This CDR3 has 15 amino acids. V shed 6 bases, J shed 3 bases, and the junction held 7 bases outside the gene matches. CDR3 amino acids: CASSYLGQGDTEAFF. The CDR3 nucleotides are TGTGCCAGCAGCTATCTCGGACAGGGGGACACTGAAGCTTTCTTT.

V is TRBV5-1 and J is TRBJ1-2; maybe TRBD1 (6 bases). Germline V gives CDR1 SGHRS, CDR2 YFSETQ. Trimming stripped 0 bases from V and 0 bases from J, with 6 bases between. The CDR3 spans 14 residues. The chain's CDR3 is CASSLEGANYGYTF. CDR3 DNA: TGCGCCAGCAGCTTGGAGGGGGCTAACTATGGCTACACCTTC.

This clone has more than one count but fewer than ten. The chain combines TRBV18 with TRBJ1-6; TRBD1 matches at 9 bases. J was trimmed by 9 bases and V by 0 bases; bases with no gene match: 6. The CDR3 is 16 residues long. Germline V gives CDR1 KGHSH, CDR2 LQKENI. The CDR3 DNA reads TGTGCCAGCTCACCACCGGGACAGGGTTCGGCTTCACCCCTCCACTTT. Its protein is CASSPPGQGSASPLHF.